This entry lists 27 T cell receptor beta chains sequenced from one sample in a study of metastatic and nonmetastatic thyroid tumors. No patient had received any treatment before thyroid surgery. From the PCR reads, TCRdb re-called clones with MiXCR. Of 30,000 to 40,000 clones in the sample, over 15% are singletons; the top ten hold 6.5% to 8.5%. Specimen: blood. The source is a female donor with papillary thyroid cancer or a benign thyroid nodule (not recorded which). Some clones in this sample may be carry-over from other donors' samples.

Notes on this clone: The conserved closing phenylalanine or tryptophan is absent in this CDR3, likely reflecting a read error. This rearrangement joins TRBV6-2 or TRBV6-3 to TRBJ2-7; 9 bases match TRBD2. CDR3 length: 14 amino acids. Germline loops: CDR1 MNHEY, CDR2 SVGEGT. V dropped 8 bases and J dropped 5; count of bases not matched to a gene: 10. CDR3 sequence reads: CASGSGGLADEQYY. In nucleotides, the CDR3 is TGTGCCAGCGGCTCTGGGGGACTAGCCGACGAGCAGTACTAC.

This clone appeared many times. An end of the junction differs from the germline gene, which may be a read error. V and J are TRBV28 and TRBJ2-1, with 11 nucleotides matching TRBD1. CDR3 size: 14 residues. Germline-derived CDR1 and CDR2 are MDHEN and SYDVKM. CDR3 nucleotides: TGTGCCAGCAGTTTTGGGGACAGGGGGGGACCGGATGCCTTC. It translates to CASSFGDRGGPDAF.

The rearrangement links TRBV20-1 to TRBJ2-2, with D perhaps TRBD2 (6 bases). The germline V gene encodes CDR1 DFQATT and CDR2 SNEGSKA (reference sequence). The V end was cut by 4 bases, the J end by 7 bases, with 22 bases between. The CDR3 contains 16 residues. Here the CDR3 reads CSAKSPSGRSYGELFF. CDR3 in DNA: TGCAGTGCTAAGAGCCCATCCGGGAGAAGTTACGGGGAGCTGTTTTTT.

This clone was picked up many times. The chain couples TRBV6-1 to TRBJ1-1; no definite D call. Trimming took 6 bases from V and 2 from J, leaving 10 bases between them. Germline CDR1 is MNHNS and CDR2 is SASEGT. The length of the CDR3 is 13 residues. In DNA, the CDR3 is TGTGCCAGCAGCATGGTTGGCAACACTGAAGCTTTCTTT. Protein sequence: CASSMVGNTEAFF.

This clone came up many times. The chain joins TRBV7-3 to TRBJ2-1; D call uncertain. The CDR3 has 12 amino acids. From germline, CDR1 is SGHTA and CDR2 FQGTGA. The ends were cut back, 5 bases at V and 7 bases at J, with 9 bases in the middle. The CDR3 spells CASSANGNEQFF. Written as DNA, the CDR3 is TGTGCCAGCAGCGCCAATGGTAATGAGCAGTTCTTC.

Ten or more counts support this clone. V and J are TRBV9 and TRBJ2-5; no firm D call. Germline loops: CDR1 SGDLS, CDR2 YYNGEE. With 0 bases removed from V and 2 bases from J, the gap between germline ends came to 11 bases. The CDR3 contains 15 residues. CDR3 region: CASSVAPRAQETQYF. CDR3 DNA: TGTGCCAGCAGCGTAGCTCCAAGGGCGCAAGAGACCCAGTACTTC.

The gene calls are TRBV20-1 and TRBJ2-7; 12 bases fit TRBD2. Germline CDR1 DFQATT, CDR2 SNEGSKA (reference sequence). The CDR3 sequence is 14 residues long. J gave up 5 bases and V 3 bases, and 5 bases lay outside the gene matches. In DNA form, the CDR3 reads TGCAGTGCTAGGAGACTAGCGGGGGCCCACGAGCAGTACTTC. This translates into CSARRLAGAHEQYF.

This clone was recorded many times. The chain couples TRBV4-3 to TRBJ1-2; 7 bases map to TRBD1. Germline trimming cut 3 bases from V and 3 bases from J; bases unmatched to any gene: 4. This CDR3 has 14 residues. Germline CDR1 is LGHNA and CDR2 is YSLEER. The DNA of the CDR3 is TGCGCCAGCAGCCATCGGGGGACAGACTATGGCTACACCTTC. Protein: CASSHRGTDYGYTF.

This clone was counted at least ten times. At one of its ends the junction is not consistent with the germline gene, which may arise from a read error. V gene TRBV6-5 combines with J gene TRBJ2-7; D ambiguous. Germline V gene data show CDR1 as MNHEY and CDR2 as SVGAGI. CDR3 length: 13 amino acids. The DNA for the CDR3 is TGTGCCAGCAGCTACTCAATAGACCGCGAGCAGTACTTC. This translates into CASSYSIDREQYF.

This clone was picked up many times. This chain uses TRBV5-8 with TRBJ2-1; D is unclear. Germline-derived CDR1 and CDR2 are SGHTS and YDEGEE. The V end was cut by 0 bases, the J end by 5 bases, with 18 bases between. This CDR3 is built from 17 residues. The CDR3 sequence is CASSLARVLSPHNEQFF. The CDR3 coding sequence is TGTGCCAGCAGCTTGGCCCGGGTACTAAGTCCCCACAATGAGCAGTTCTTC.

This chain joins TRBV6-2 or TRBV6-3 and TRBJ2-1, with D perhaps matching TRBD1 (5 bases). V gave up 5 bases and J gave up 2 bases, with 16 bases separating them. Germline V gene data show CDR1 as MNHEY and CDR2 as SVGEGT. This CDR3 is built from 16 residues. The CDR3 coding sequence is TGTGCCAGCAGTCCCCGGGTCATAGGGGCCTACAATGAGCAGTTCTTC. Protein: CASSPRVIGAYNEQFF.

This clone was found many times. CDR3 protein: CAIPGGGKDGNEQFF. Written as DNA, the CDR3 is TGTGCCATCCCGGGGGGAGGTAAAGATGGCAATGAGCAGTTCTTC. The chain carries TRBV10-3 and TRBJ2-1; TRBD2 matches at 7 bases. Germline trimming cut 8 bases from V and 6 bases from J; bases unmatched to any gene: 13. The V gene's germline CDR1 is ENHRY and CDR2 SYGVKD. The CDR3 spans 15 residues.

The count of this clone is one. The V and J genes are TRBV15 and TRBJ2-2, with TRBD2 as a possible D gene (5 bases). This CDR3 spans 17 amino acids. Per germline, CDR1 LNHNV and CDR2 YYDKDF (reference sequence). V was trimmed by 0 bases and J by 0 bases, leaving 11 bases between them. CDR3 nucleotide sequence: TGTGCCACCAGCAGAGATCGTAACGGGGCGAACACCGGGGAGCTGTTTTTT. Its translation: CATSRDRNGANTGELFF.

This clone was observed at least ten times. This chain links TRBV5-1 with TRBJ1-2; weak D call: TRBD1 (5 bases). CDR1 is SGHRS and CDR2 is YFSETQ in the germline V gene. CDR3 length: 12 residues. V gave up 4 bases and J gave up 3 bases, with 7 bases separating them. In DNA form, the CDR3 reads TGCGCCAGCAGCGAAGGGGACTATGGCTACACCTTC. This translates into CASSEGDYGYTF.

This clone was recorded many times. The CDR3 spells CASSLGPTSITEAFF. The CDR3 DNA follows: TGTGCCAGCAGCTTAGGACCAACTTCTATCACTGAAGCTTTCTTT. The J gene is TRBJ1-1, the V gene TRBV7-9; D unclear. V shed 1 base and J shed 4 bases, with 13 bases lying between them. Germline CDR1 is SEHNR and CDR2 is FQNEAQ (reference sequence). The CDR3 consists of 15 residues.

J is TRBJ2-7 and V is TRBV6-2 or TRBV6-3; D may be TRBD2 (6 bases). This CDR3 is 15 amino acids long. Trimming cost V 6 bases and J 7 bases, with 22 bases left between them. Germline lookup yields CDR1 MNHEY and CDR2 SVGEGT. CDR3 in amino acids: CASSTRRDWGGEQYF. The CDR3 nucleotides are TGTGCCAGCAGCACGCGTCGTGACTGGGGAGGAGAGCAGTACTTC.

V gene TRBV4-1 combines with J gene TRBJ1-1, with D possibly being TRBD1 (6 bases). The germline V and J ends were trimmed by 3 bases and 4 bases, with 21 bases remaining between them. Germline CDR1 MGHRA, CDR2 YSYEKL. CDR3 length equals 17 residues. This CDR3 is CASSQPTGRIHSTEAFF. The CDR3 DNA follows: TGCGCCAGCAGCCAGCCTACAGGGCGAATTCATAGCACTGAAGCTTTCTTT.

This clone showed up many times. V usage is TRBV19 and J usage is TRBJ1-1; D unresolved. Germline CDR1 LNHDA, CDR2 SQIVND (reference sequence). Trimming took off 6 bases at V and 2 bases at J, with 10 bases between the two ends. This CDR3 spans 13 amino acids. The DNA of the CDR3 is TGTGCCAGTAGCCGCCGGGAAAACACTGAAGCTTTCTTT. It is translated as CASSRRENTEAFF.

This clone was seen ten or more times. The chain recombines TRBV4-3 with TRBJ2-7; D remains unclear. CDR3 size: 15 residues. Germline V gene sequence: CDR1 LGHNA, CDR2 YSLEER. The V end was cut by 2 bases, the J end by 0 bases, with 11 bases between. The CDR3, as DNA: TGCGCCAGCAGCCAATACTCAAGCAGCTCCTACGAGCAGTACTTC. It is translated as CASSQYSSSSYEQYF.

The gene calls are TRBV6-2 or TRBV6-3 and TRBJ2-7; 13 nucleotides match TRBD2. The CDR3 has 13 amino acids. J gave up 8 bases and V 8 bases, and 6 bases lay outside the gene matches. Germline lookup yields CDR1 MNHEY and CDR2 SVGEGT. The CDR3 DNA follows: TGTGCCAGCGGACTAGCGGGAGTTCGCCAGCAGTACTTC. Translation gives CASGLAGVRQQYF.

The chain recombines TRBV12-3 or TRBV12-4 with TRBJ2-5; D might be TRBD1 (5 bases). The V gene lost 4 bases and the J gene lost 1 base, with 10 bases spanning the gap. The CDR3 totals 14 residues. This chain's CDR3 is CASSSQGSQETQYF. The CDR3 bases are TGTGCCAGCAGTTCTCAGGGTTCCCAAGAGACCCAGTACTTC.

This clone was counted at least ten times. This chain connects TRBV4-3 to TRBJ2-1; TRBD2 matches at 10 bases. Trimming cost V 4 bases and J 9 bases; bases outside gene matches: 6. CDR3 length equals 14 residues. From germline, CDR1 is LGHNA and CDR2 YSLEER. The DNA of the CDR3 is TGCGCCAGCAGCCGAAGACTAGCGGGTATTGAGCAGTTCTTC. Protein sequence: CASSRRLAGIEQFF.

This clone appeared a few times. One end of the junction fails to match germline, which may point to a read error. V gene TRBV12-3 or TRBV12-4 combines with J gene TRBJ2-3; possible D gene TRBD2, 5 bases. CDR3 size: 12 residues. The CDR3 loop is CASRGMGDTQCF. The CDR3 nucleotides are TGTGCCAGCAGGGGTATGGGAGATACGCAGTGTTTT.

This clone has just a few counts. One end of the junction fails to match germline, which may point to a read error. The rearrangement uses TRBV6-2 or TRBV6-3 and TRBJ2-4; D is unresolved. The germline gives CDR1 MNHEY, CDR2 SVGEGT. The CDR3 covers 11 residues. CDR3 loop: CASIYSTWPVF. The CDR3 DNA is TGTGCCAGCATTTACTCGACATGGCCAGTCTTC.

This clone has at least ten counts. This rearrangement joins TRBV2 to TRBJ2-7; D is possibly TRBD2 (6 bases). The CDR3 is made up of 14 amino acids. Trimming left V 6 bases short and J 0 bases short, with 12 bases between. CDR1 and CDR2 (germline): SNHLY, FYNNEI. CDR3 bases: TGTGCCAGCAGCCCGGACTACAACTCCTACGAGCAGTACTTC. Translation: CASSPDYNSYEQYF.

In the case of this clone: This likely comes from a read error, as the CDR3 has no conserved phenylalanine or tryptophan at its end. This chain links TRBV12-3 or TRBV12-4 with TRBJ1-2, with 8 bases matching TRBD1. The CDR3 contains 12 residues. CDR3: CASSQDRDGYTI. The CDR3 DNA reads as TGTGCCAGCAGTCAGGACAGGGATGGATACACCATC.

This clone was picked up a small number of times. The rearrangement links TRBV6-1 to TRBJ2-7, with D possibly TRBD2 on 6 matching bases. The CDR3 spans 11 residues. The V end was cut by 5 bases, the J end by 7 bases, with 9 bases between. CDR1 is MNHNS and CDR2 is SASEGT in the germline V gene. CDR3 coding DNA: TGTGCCAGCAGTCGGGAGTGGGAGCAGTACTTC. This codes for CASSREWEQYF.